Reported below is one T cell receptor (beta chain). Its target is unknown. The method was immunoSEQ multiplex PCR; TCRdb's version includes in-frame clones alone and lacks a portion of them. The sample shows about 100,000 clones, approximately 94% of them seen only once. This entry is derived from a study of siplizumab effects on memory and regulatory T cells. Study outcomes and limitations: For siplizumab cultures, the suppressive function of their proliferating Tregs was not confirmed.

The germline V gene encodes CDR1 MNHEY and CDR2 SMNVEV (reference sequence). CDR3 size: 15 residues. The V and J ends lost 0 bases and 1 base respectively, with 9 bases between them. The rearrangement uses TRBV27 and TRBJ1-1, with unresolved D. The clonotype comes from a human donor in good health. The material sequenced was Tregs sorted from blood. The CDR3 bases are TGTGCCAGCAGTTTATCCCCTTCAACGAACACTGAAGCTTTCTTT. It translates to CASSLSPSTNTEAFF.